The 28 T cell receptor beta chains in this list originate from one sample, sequenced in a study of tumor-infiltrating lymphocytes in primary liver carcinoma. Synthesis of TCR beta cDNA was carried out from 500 ng total RNA with a constant-region primer. Three nested multiplex PCR rounds of slightly modified ARM-PCR generated TCR beta libraries. For 10 cycles apiece, the opening two PCR rounds ran with TRBV1-TRBV30 forward primers and a C-beta reverse primer. MiXCR, run by TCRdb on the multiplex PCR reads, gives a single entry per CDR3 protein. Of 50,000 to 60,000 distinct CDR3 sequences detected, 70% to 80% appear once; the ten largest clones hold approximately 24%. Joint extraction of RNA and DNA used about 17-31 mg of bulk tissue that was unsorted. Material for sequencing was liver tumor tissue from sampling region 5. Subset defined: tumor region T5, tumor centre. Receptors originate from a man aged 40-49 years with primary liver carcinoma and hepatitis B virus infection.

For this clonotype: One end of the junction does not line up with germline, which may come from a read error. This chain uses TRBV7-9 with TRBJ2-1; D not certain. The CDR3 is made up of 15 amino acids. Germline-derived CDR1 and CDR2 are SEHNR and FQNEAQ (reference sequence). The CDR3 region has the DNA TGTGCTAGCAGTGACAATTTATCCGAAAGCAATGAGCAGTTCTTC. This gives the protein CASSDNLSESNEQFF.

This clonotype was found a few times. This chain joins TRBV4-1 and TRBJ1-2; D might be TRBD1 (5 bases). Germline-derived CDR1 and CDR2 are MGHRA and YSYEKL. V was shortened by 2 bases and J by 2 bases, with 12 bases between the two germline ends. The CDR3 is 15 residues long. The CDR3 sequence is CASSQTGTQNYGYTF. DNA for the CDR3: TGCGCCAGCAGCCAAACCGGGACGCAGAACTATGGCTACACCTTC.

CDR3 nucleotide sequence: TGCAGCGCCCTTTTTCAGGGTCACCATCATCAGTACTTC. It is translated as CSALFQGHHHQYF. The genes are TRBV29-1 and TRBJ2-7; the D gene is possibly TRBD1 (5 bases). The V gene lost 7 bases and the J gene lost 10 bases, with 23 bases spanning the gap. Germline V gives CDR1 SQVTM, CDR2 ANQGSEA. The CDR3 sequence is 13 residues long.

This clonotype was counted ten times or more. The V call is TRBV13, the J call TRBJ2-7; possibly TRBD1 or TRBD2 for D (6 bases each). Trimming stripped 0 bases from V and 6 bases from J, with 15 bases between. The CDR3 loop spans 15 amino acids. The germline V gene encodes CDR1 PRHDT and CDR2 FYEKMQ (reference sequence). Here the CDR3 DNA reads TGTGCCAGCAGCTTAGGGGGTGAGGGGGGCGGCGAGCAGTACTTC. Amino acid sequence: CASSLGGEGGGEQYF.

Concerning this clonotype itself: This is likely a read error, given that the CDR3 carries no conserved phenylalanine or tryptophan at its end. No DNA is shown, since the ends of the CDR3 on it are uncertain; the CDR3 is the one TCRdb lists. CDR3 amino acids: CSVEADRGRAETQYI. The V and J genes are TRBV29-1 and TRBJ2-5; the D call in the table, TRBD1, was not verified against the DNA. The V gene's germline CDR1 is SQVTM and CDR2 ANQGSEA. The CDR3 is 15 amino acids long, termini counted.

The chain uses TRBV4-2 and TRBJ2-2; D gene uncertain. The CDR3 has 14 residues. V lost 1 base and J 9 bases, leaving 12 bases between the germline ends. Germline V CDR1 and CDR2: LGHNA, YNFKEQ. The CDR3, as DNA: TGTGCCAGCAGCCAAGGTCAAATTGGCTGGGAGCTGTTTTTT. Amino acid sequence: CASSQGQIGWELFF.

This clonotype was seen just once. Mismatch with germline at one junction end may stem from a read error. This chain connects TRBV20-1 to TRBJ2-3; 7 positions match TRBD2. Germline loops: CDR1 DFQATT, CDR2 SNEGSKA (reference sequence). The CDR3 covers 14 residues. The CDR3 DNA reads as TGCACTGCTGATGGGACTATGAGCACAGATACGCAGTATTTT. Translation: CTADGTMSTDTQYF.

The chain uses TRBV5-1 and TRBJ1-1; possible D gene TRBD1, 5 bases. This CDR3 has 14 amino acids. V was clipped by 4 bases and J by 8 bases, with 18 bases between them. CDR1 is SGHRS and CDR2 is YFSETQ in the germline V gene. In DNA, the CDR3 is TGCGCCAGCAGCGAAGCTGGGGGGTCATTAGAAGCTTTCTTT. This gives the protein CASSEAGGSLEAFF. The variable domain in full, with the rest retrieved from reference TRBV5-1 and TRBJ1-1, is KAGVTQTPRYLIKTRGQQVTLSCSPISGHRSVSWYQQTPGQGLQFLFEYFSETQRNKGNFPGRFSGRQFSNSRSEMNVSTLELGDSALYLCASSEAGGSLEAFFGQGTRLTVV.

As concerns this clonotype: Since no conserved phenylalanine or tryptophan closes the CDR3, a read error is the likely cause. It is unclear where the CDR3 begins or ends on the DNA, so no DNA is shown, and the CDR3 is as TCRdb lists it. CDR3 region: CVRSSRVDSLIHV. The V gene is TRBV28, the J gene TRBJ1-6; TRBD1 is the table's D call, not checked against the DNA. Per the germline V gene, CDR1 is MDHEN and CDR2 is SYDVKM. The CDR3 length equals 13 residues, ends included.

In the case of this clonotype: Compared with germline, one end of the junction differs, possibly owing to a read error. The rearrangement links TRBV4-1 to TRBJ1-3; the D is unclear. Germline CDR1 reads MGHRA; CDR2 reads YSYEKL. The CDR3 extends over 19 amino acids. The CDR3 reads CASSPYVRVRILSGNTIHF. Written as DNA, the CDR3 is TGCGCCAGCAGCCCTTATGTCCGGGTCAGAATCCTCTCTGGGAACACCATACATTTT.

Sample share makes this clonotype medium-sized. CDR3 sequence: CASSLSLPSHEQFF. The CDR3 DNA reads as TGTGCCAGCAGCTTATCACTCCCTAGTCATGAGCAGTTCTTC. The rearrangement links TRBV7-9 to TRBJ2-1; D not certain. The CDR3 runs to 14 residues. Germline V gene lookup returns CDR1 SEHNR and CDR2 FQNEAQ (reference sequence). V was pared by 2 bases and J by 8 bases, with 13 bases between.

By share, this clonotype counts as medium-sized. The chain couples TRBV12-3 or TRBV12-4 to TRBJ2-5; 8 bases are shared with TRBD1. The V gene end was trimmed by 4 bases and the J gene end by 5 bases; junction bases not matched to a gene: 3. This CDR3 is 13 amino acids long. The CDR3: CASSSWDRETQYF. CDR3 bases: TGTGCCAGCAGTTCCTGGGACAGGGAGACCCAGTACTTC.

V and J are TRBV6-1 and TRBJ1-1; tentative D call: TRBD1 (6 bases). Trimming shortened V by 5 bases and J by 3 bases, and 10 bases separated the two germline ends. The CDR3 contains 13 residues. Per the germline V gene, CDR1 is MNHNS and CDR2 is SASEGT. CDR3 DNA: TGTGCCAGCAGTCCTACAGGGTACACTGAAGCTTTCTTT. This sequence encodes CASSPTGYTEAFF.

This clonotype was recorded once. The rearrangement uses TRBV7-8 and TRBJ2-4, with 8 nucleotides matching TRBD2. Germline V CDR1 and CDR2: SGHVS, FQNEAQ. The CDR3 covers 15 residues. Losses at the gene ends were 1 base for V and 9 bases for J; bases not matched to a gene: 8. The DNA for the CDR3 is TGTGCCAGCAGCTTAGGGATAGCGGGAAGTATCATTCAGTACTTC. Translated: CASSLGIAGSIIQYF.

In its sample, this clonotype was seen many times. This chain uses TRBV9 with TRBJ2-7; either TRBD1 or TRBD2 may fit D (5 bases each). Germline V gene lookup returns CDR1 SGDLS and CDR2 YYNGEE. Between the trimmed V and J ends, which lost 3 bases and 0 bases, there was a span of 13 bases. The CDR3 totals 15 residues. The CDR3 loop is CASSEGTQSSYEQYF. The CDR3 DNA reads as TGTGCCAGCAGCGAGGGGACCCAGAGCTCCTACGAGCAGTACTTC.

Concerning this clonotype: Mismatch with germline at one junction end may stem from a read error. The CDR3 sequence: CARSREVGLAGNTGELFF. Written as DNA, the CDR3 is TGTGCCAGGAGCCGAGAAGTAGGACTAGCGGGAAACACCGGGGAGCTGTTTTTT. J is TRBJ2-2 and V is TRBV14; 12 positions agree with TRBD2. CDR1 and CDR2 (germline): SGHDN, FVKESK. The CDR3 has 18 amino acids.

V gene TRBV6-2 or TRBV6-3 combines with J gene TRBJ2-1, with 14 bases aligning to TRBD2. Unmatched junction bases numbered 11, after V lost 11 bases and J lost 8 bases. CDR3 length: 15 amino acids. CDR1 MNHEY and CDR2 SVGEGT come from the germline V gene. CDR3 DNA sequence: TGTGCCGGCAACCAAAGACTAGCGGGAGGGGATGAGCAGTTCTTC. Translated, it gives CAGNQRLAGGDEQFF.

Note on this clonotype: One end of the junction is discordant with germline, which a read error may explain. The rearrangement links TRBV4-2 to TRBJ2-7; 9 bases are a match to TRBD2. Germline CDR1 is LGHNA and CDR2 is YNFKEQ. The CDR3 consists of 15 residues. The CDR3 DNA is TGTGCCAGCAGTCAAGAGGCTAGCGGGACGGGCGAGCAGTACTTC. Translating it yields CASSQEASGTGEQYF.

As regards this clonotype: At one of its ends the junction is not consistent with the germline gene, which may arise from a read error. The V gene is TRBV4-1, the J gene TRBJ2-1; D is perhaps TRBD2 (6 bases). Germline-derived CDR1 and CDR2 are MGHRA and YSYEKL. This CDR3 spans 15 amino acids. DNA of the CDR3: TGCGCCAGCAGCCCTCTTAGCGGTATTCACAATGGGCAGTTCTTC. It translates to CASSPLSGIHNGQFF.

Concerning this clonotype itself: The junction shows a germline mismatch at one end, possibly a read error. The V and J genes are TRBV5-1 and TRBJ1-3, with unresolved D. Germline CDR1 is SGHRS and CDR2 is YFSETQ. This CDR3 contains 16 residues. As DNA, the CDR3 is TGCGTCAGCAGCTTGGACGGGCAGAACCCCGGAAACACCATATATTTT. Translation: CVSSLDGQNPGNTIYF.

With respect to this clonotype: Given the absence of the conserved phenylalanine or tryptophan at the CDR3 end, a read error is likely. The V call is TRBV7-9, the J call TRBJ2-5; TRBD1 might be the D (5 bases). Germline V gene data show CDR1 as SEHNR and CDR2 as FQNEAQ (reference sequence). There are 13 residues in the CDR3. Trimming took 2 bases from V and 5 from J, leaving 9 bases between them. The CDR3 coding sequence is TGTGCCAGCAGCTTAAGGGGTTCGGAGACCCAGTACTTA. Its translation is CASSLRGSETQYL.

A note on this clonotype: One junction end does not reproduce the germline sequence, and a read error may be involved. The V gene is TRBV10-3, the J gene TRBJ1-1; D might be TRBD1 (6 bases). The CDR3 length is 14 residues. Germline-derived CDR1 and CDR2 are ENHRY and SYGVKD. The CDR3 DNA sequence: TGTACCATCGGTGGTATTCAGGGGAGTACTGAAGCTTTCTTT. Protein product: CTIGGIQGSTEAFF.

Remarks on this clonotype: At one of its ends the junction is not consistent with the germline gene, which may arise from a read error. The genes are TRBV6-1 and TRBJ2-5; 8 nucleotides agree with TRBD1. This CDR3 has 13 residues. Germline-derived CDR1 and CDR2 are MNHNS and SASEGT. CDR3 sequence (DNA): TGTGTCAGCAGGACAGGGTGCCGGGAGACCCAGTACTTC. This gives the protein CVSRTGCRETQYF.

DNA of the CDR3: TGTGCCAGCAGTTACCGTCCCGGGACAGGGTTGGAGCAGTTCTTC. Protein: CASSYRPGTGLEQFF. This chain connects TRBV6-5 to TRBJ2-1, with 9 bases that match TRBD1. Germline loops: CDR1 MNHEY, CDR2 SVGAGI. This CDR3 region has 15 residues. V lost 2 bases, J lost 10 bases, and 9 bases stayed unmatched.

With respect to this clonotype: Its ends do not fully match the called genes, so a read error is possible. This chain links TRBV7-9 with TRBJ2-7; D remains ambiguous. Germline V gives CDR1 SEHNR, CDR2 FQNEAQ (reference sequence). The CDR3 runs to 15 residues. Here the CDR3 DNA reads TGTGCTAGCAGCTTGGACCTCCAAACCTCCTACGAGCAGTACTTC. Protein sequence: CASSLDLQTSYEQYF.

There are many counts of this clonotype. This rearrangement joins TRBV9 to TRBJ2-1, with TRBD2 matching 8 bases. Germline CDR1 and CDR2: SGDLS and YYNGEE. The CDR3 totals 15 residues. V shed 4 bases, J shed 6 bases, and the junction held 9 bases outside the gene matches. The CDR3 DNA sequence: TGTGCCAGCAGCCCTGGACTAGCCCTCGGCAATGAGCAGTTCTTC. Its protein is CASSPGLALGNEQFF. Complete variable domain (other parts from reference TRBV9 and TRBJ2-1): DSGVTQTPKHLITATGQRVTLRCSPRSGDLSVYWYQQSLDQGLQFLIQYYNGEERAKGNILERFSAQQFPDLHSELNLSSLELGDSALYFCASSPGLALGNEQFFGPGTRLTVL.

The V and J genes are TRBV4-1 and TRBJ2-1; D is perhaps TRBD1 (7 bases). CDR1 is MGHRA, CDR2 YSYEKL, per germline. This CDR3 comprises 10 residues. V was clipped by 6 bases and J by 15 bases, with 12 bases between them. CDR3 residues: CASSAGQLFF. In DNA form, the CDR3 reads TGCGCCAGCAGTGCGGGACAGCTGTTCTTC.

The chain recombines TRBV28 with TRBJ1-5, with a weak D call TRBD1 (6 bases). Trimming took 9 bases from V and 9 from J, leaving 15 bases between them. Germline CDR1 MDHEN, CDR2 SYDVKM. CDR3 length: 12 residues. CDR3 region: CASKAPRGPQHF. The CDR3 nucleotides are TGTGCCAGTAAAGCTCCCAGGGGGCCCCAGCATTTT.